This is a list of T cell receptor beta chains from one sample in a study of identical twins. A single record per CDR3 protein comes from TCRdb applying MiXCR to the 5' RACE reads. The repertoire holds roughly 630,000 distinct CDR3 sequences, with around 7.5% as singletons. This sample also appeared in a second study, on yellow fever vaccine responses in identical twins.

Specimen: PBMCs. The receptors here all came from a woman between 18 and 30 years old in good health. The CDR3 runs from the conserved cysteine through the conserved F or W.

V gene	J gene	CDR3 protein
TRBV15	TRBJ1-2	CATSIRDRVYGYTF
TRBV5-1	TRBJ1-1	CASSSGTVTEAFF
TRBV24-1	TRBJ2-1	CATSDASGRLNEQFF
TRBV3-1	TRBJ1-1	CASSQRGGTAEAFF
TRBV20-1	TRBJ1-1	CSARDFRTVNTEAFF
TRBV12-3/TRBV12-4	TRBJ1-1	CASSLGYNTEAFF
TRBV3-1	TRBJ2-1	CASSLLARAYNEQFF
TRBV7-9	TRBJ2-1	CASSLLSGGANEQFF
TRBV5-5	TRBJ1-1	CASYNRARVNTEAFF
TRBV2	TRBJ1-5	CASSESGGDQPQHF
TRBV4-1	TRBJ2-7	CASSQDQLAGTYEQYF
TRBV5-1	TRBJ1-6	CASRAVRDNSPLHF
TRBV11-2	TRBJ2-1	CASRYRPGHLGYNEQFF
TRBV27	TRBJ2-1	CASRLAGGPNEQFF
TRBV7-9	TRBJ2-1	CASSSSGSYYNEQFF
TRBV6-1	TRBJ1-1	CASTRKQGGNTEAFF
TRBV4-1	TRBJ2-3	CASSLTVGGAPDTQYF
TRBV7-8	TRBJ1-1	CASSWDTMNTEAFF
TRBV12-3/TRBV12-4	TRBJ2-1	CASSPTTGTSGRKEQFF
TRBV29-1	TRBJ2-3	CSVGTGLRLAGGDTQYF
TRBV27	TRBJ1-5	CASSCRGRVYSNQPQHF
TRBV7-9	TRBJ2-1	CASSLVDSPYNEQFF
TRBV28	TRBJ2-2	CASSFITGELFF
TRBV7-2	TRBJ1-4	CASSLFGVGEKLFF
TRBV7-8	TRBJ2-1	CASSVGAVGEQFF
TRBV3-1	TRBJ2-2	CASSPWGQGTGELFF
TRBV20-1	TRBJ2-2	CSARGLTSGRTTNTGELFF
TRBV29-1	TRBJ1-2	CSVEPNIGYTF
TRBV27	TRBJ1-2	CASSPMTGAGGYTF
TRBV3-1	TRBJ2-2	CASSQDRGFTGELFF
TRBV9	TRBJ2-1	CASSAGTSGRYNEQFF
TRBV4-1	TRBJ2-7	CASSQVAGGSSYEQYF
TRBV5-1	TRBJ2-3	CASSNSGGVSTDTQYF
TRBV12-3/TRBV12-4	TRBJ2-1	CASHRTGVTYNEQFF
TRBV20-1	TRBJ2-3	CSARLAGGADTQYF
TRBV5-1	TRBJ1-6	CASSLTQDYGNSPLHF
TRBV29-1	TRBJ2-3	CSAKLEGLITDTQYF
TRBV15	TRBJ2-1	CATSRDRSSGNEQFF
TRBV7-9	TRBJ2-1	CASSGDYQRSREQFF
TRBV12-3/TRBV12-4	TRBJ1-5	CASRWTGQRNSNQPQHF
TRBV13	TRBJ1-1	CASSLGPGRMNTEAFF
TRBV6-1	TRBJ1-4	CASRSRGGSNEKLFF
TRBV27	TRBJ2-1	CASRLLGPGQYNEQFF
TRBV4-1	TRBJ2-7	CASSQGTGLAVYEQYF
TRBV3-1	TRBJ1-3	CASSQGTGPTAIYF
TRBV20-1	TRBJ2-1	CSAPTSGTYNEQFF
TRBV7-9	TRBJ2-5	CASSSTPAGGGETQYF
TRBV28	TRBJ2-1	CASSSTPSGGRGQFF
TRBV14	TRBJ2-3	CASSRTRAWGDTQYF
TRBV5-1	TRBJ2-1	CASSLDGTGSWGEQFF
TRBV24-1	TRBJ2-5	CATSDLSAGGLTQYF
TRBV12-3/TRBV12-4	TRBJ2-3	CASSTDGIDTQYF
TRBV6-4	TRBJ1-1	CASSGQGVPKAFF